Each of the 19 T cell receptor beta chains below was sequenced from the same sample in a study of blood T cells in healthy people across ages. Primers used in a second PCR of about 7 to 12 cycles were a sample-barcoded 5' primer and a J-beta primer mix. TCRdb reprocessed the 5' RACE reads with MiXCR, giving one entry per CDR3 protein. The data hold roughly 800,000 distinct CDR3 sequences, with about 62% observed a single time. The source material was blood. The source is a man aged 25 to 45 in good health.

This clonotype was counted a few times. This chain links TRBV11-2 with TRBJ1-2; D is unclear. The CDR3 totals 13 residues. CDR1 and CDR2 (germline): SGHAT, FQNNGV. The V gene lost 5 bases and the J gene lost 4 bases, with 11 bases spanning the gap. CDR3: CASSGLIAYGYTF. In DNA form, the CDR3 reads TGTGCCAGCAGCGGACTGATTGCCTATGGCTACACCTTC.

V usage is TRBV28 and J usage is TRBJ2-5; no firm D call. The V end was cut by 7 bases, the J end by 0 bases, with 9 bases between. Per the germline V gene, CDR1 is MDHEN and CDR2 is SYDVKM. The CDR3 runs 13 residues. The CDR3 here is CASKVPHQETQYF. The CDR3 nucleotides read TGTGCCAGCAAGGTACCCCACCAAGAGACCCAGTACTTC.

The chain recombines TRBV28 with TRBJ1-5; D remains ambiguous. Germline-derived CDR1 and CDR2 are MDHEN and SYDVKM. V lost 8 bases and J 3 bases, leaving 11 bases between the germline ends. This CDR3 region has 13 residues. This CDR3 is CASQQFPNQPQHF. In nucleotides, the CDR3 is TGTGCCAGCCAACAGTTCCCCAATCAGCCCCAGCATTTT.

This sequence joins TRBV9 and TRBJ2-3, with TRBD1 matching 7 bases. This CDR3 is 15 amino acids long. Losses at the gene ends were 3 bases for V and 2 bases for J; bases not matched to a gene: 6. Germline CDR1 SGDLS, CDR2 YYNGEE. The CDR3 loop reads CASSATGTNTDTQYF. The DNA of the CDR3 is TGTGCCAGCAGCGCGACAGGGACCAACACAGATACGCAGTATTTT.

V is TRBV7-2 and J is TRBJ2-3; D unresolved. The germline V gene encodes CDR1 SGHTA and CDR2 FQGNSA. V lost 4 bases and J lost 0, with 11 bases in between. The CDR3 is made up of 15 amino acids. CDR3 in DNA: TGTGCCAGCAGCTCCCAATGGGGTAGCACAGATACGCAGTATTTT. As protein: CASSSQWGSTDTQYF. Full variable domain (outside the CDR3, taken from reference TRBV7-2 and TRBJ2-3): GAGVSQSPSNKVTEKGKDVELRCDPISGHTALYWYRQSLGQGLEFLIYFQGNSAPDKSGLPSDRFSAERTGGSVSTLTIQRTQQEDSAVYLCASSSQWGSTDTQYFGPGTRLTVL.

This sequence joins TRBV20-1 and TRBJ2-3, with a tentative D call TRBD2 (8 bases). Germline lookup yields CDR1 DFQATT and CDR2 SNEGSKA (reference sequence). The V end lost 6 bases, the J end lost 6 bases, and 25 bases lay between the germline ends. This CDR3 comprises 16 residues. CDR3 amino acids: CSANKGLAGGGDTQYF. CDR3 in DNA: TGCAGTGCCAATAAAGGACTAGCAGGGGGTGGGGATACGCAGTATTTT.

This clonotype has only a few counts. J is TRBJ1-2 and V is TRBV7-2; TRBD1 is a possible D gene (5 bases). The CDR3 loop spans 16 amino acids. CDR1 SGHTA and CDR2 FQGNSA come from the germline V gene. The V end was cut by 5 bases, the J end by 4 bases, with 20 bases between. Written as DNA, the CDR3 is TGTGCCAGCAGCCGCATAACGGGGGTAGTAAGCTATGGCTACACCTTC. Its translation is CASSRITGVVSYGYTF.

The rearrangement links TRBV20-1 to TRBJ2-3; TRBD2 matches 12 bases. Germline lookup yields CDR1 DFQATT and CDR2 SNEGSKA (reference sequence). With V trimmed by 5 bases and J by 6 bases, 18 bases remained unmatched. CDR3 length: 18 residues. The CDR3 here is CSAPTSGGPRLGADTQYF. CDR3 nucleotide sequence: TGCAGTGCTCCCACTAGCGGGGGGCCCCGGTTAGGAGCGGATACGCAGTATTTT.

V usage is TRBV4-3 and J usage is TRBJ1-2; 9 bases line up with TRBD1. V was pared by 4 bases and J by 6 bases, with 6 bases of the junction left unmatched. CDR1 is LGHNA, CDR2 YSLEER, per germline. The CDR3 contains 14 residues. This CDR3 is CASSPPDRGNGYTF. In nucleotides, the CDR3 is TGCGCCAGCAGCCCCCCGGACAGGGGTAATGGCTACACCTTC.

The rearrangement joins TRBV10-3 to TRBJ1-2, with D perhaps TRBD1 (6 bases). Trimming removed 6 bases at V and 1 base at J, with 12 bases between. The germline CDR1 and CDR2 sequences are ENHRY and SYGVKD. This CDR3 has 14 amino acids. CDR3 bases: TGTGCCATCAGGGAAACCAGGGGTAACTATGGCTACACCTTC. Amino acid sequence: CAIRETRGNYGYTF.

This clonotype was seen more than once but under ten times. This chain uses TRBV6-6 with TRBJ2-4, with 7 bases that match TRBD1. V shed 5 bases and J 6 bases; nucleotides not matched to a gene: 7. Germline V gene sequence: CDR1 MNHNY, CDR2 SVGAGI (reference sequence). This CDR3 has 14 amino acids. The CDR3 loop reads CASSPPGQLNIQYF. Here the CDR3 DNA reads TGTGCCAGCAGTCCCCCGGGACAGCTAAACATTCAGTACTTC.

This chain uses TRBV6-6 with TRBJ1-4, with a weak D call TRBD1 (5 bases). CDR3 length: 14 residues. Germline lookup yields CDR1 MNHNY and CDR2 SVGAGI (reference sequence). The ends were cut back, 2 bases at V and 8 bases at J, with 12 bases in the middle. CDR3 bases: TGTGCCAGCAGTTACCCCGGTGAGGGGGAAAAACTGTTTTTT. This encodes CASSYPGEGEKLFF.

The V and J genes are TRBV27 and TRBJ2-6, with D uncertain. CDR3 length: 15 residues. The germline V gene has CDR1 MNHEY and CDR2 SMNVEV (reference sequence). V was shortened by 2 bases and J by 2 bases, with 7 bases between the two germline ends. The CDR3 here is CASSLNGAGANVLTF. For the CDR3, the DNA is TGTGCCAGCAGTTTAAATGGGGCTGGGGCCAACGTCCTGACTTTC.

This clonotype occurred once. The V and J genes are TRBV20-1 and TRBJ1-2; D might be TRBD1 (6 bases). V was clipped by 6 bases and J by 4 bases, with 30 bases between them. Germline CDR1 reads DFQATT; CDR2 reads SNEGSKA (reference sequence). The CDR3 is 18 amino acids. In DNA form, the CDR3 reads TGCAGTGCCACCTGGGGGCCCGGTCGGGGGGTTCTCGGCTATGGCTACACCTTC. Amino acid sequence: CSATWGPGRGVLGYGYTF.

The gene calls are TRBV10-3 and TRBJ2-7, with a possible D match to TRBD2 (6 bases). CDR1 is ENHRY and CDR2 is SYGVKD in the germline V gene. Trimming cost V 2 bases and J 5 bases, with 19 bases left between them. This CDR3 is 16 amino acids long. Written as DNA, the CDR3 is TGTGCCATCAGTGAGACGATAGCGGCCCAGAGGGACGAGCAGTACTTC. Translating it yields CAISETIAAQRDEQYF.

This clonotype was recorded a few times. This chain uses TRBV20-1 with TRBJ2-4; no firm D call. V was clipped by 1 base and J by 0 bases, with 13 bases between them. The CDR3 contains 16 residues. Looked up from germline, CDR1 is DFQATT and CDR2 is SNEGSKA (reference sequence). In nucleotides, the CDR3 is TGCAGTGCTAGAGGTCCGGTGCGGCTAGCCAAAAACATTCAGTACTTC. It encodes CSARGPVRLAKNIQYF.

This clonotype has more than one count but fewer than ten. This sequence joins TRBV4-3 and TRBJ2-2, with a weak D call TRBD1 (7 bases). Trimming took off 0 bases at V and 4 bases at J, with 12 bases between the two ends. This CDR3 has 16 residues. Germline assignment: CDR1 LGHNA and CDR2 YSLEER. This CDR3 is CASSQDRGVITGELFF. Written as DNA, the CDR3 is TGCGCCAGCAGCCAAGACAGGGGGGTCATCACCGGGGAGCTGTTTTTT.

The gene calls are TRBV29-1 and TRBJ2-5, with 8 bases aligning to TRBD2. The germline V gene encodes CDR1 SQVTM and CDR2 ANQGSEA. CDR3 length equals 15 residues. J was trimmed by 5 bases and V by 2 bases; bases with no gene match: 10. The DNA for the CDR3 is TGCAGCGTTGAAAGGGGACTAGGATTCGGGGAGACCCAGTACTTC. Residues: CSVERGLGFGETQYF.

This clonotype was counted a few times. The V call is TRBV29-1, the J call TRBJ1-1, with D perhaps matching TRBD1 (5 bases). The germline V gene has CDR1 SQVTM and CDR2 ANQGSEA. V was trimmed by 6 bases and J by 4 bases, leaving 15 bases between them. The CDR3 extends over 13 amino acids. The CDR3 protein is CSVRSGGGTEAFF. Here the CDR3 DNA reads TGCAGCGTCAGGTCGGGGGGGGGCACTGAAGCTTTCTTT.